The 25 T cell receptor beta chains below were found in one sample sequenced in a study of blood T cell repertoires in COVID-19. TCRdb's copy holds only in-frame clones and misses some; the assay was immunoSEQ multiplex PCR. This table holds some 48,000 clones, 70% to 85% found once. The specimen sequenced was PBMCs or T cells enriched from blood (not recorded which). These receptors originate from a woman aged 45-65 years with acute COVID-19.

This clone was found a few times. This rearrangement joins TRBV30 to TRBJ1-5, with D possibly being TRBD1 (5 bases). Germline V gene lookup returns CDR1 GTSNPN and CDR2 SVGIG (reference sequence). Trimming removed 0 bases from V and 9 bases from J, with 15 bases in between. The CDR3 contains 14 residues. The CDR3 DNA follows: TGTGCCTGGAGTGTTAAAGGGGTTTCCTCGCCCCAGCATTTT. Its protein product is CAWSVKGVSSPQHF.

This clone was seen just once. The chain recombines TRBV7-9 with TRBJ1-5; 7 nucleotides agree with TRBD1. The germline V gene has CDR1 SEHNR and CDR2 FQNEAQ (reference sequence). The CDR3 covers 14 residues. J gave up 4 bases and V 1 base, and 1 base lay outside the gene matches. CDR3: CASSLGDSNQPQHF. The CDR3 DNA follows: TGTGCCAGCAGCTTAGGGGACAGTAATCAGCCCCAGCATTTT.

The V and J genes are TRBV6-5 and TRBJ1-2; 9 bases are a match to TRBD1. The germline gives CDR1 MNHEY, CDR2 SVGAGI. The CDR3 has 15 amino acids. V lost 4 bases to trimming and J lost 4 bases; unmatched junction nucleotides: 7. CDR3 bases: TGTGCCAGCAGTTCCCACGGACAGGGGTCCTATGGCTACACCTTC. Translated: CASSSHGQGSYGYTF.

To note about this clone: Other nucleotide sequences in the sample specify the same CDR3. V and J are TRBV5-4 and TRBJ1-1; D may be TRBD1 (5 bases). CDR1 and CDR2 from the germline V gene are SGHNT and YYREEE (reference sequence). This CDR3 has 16 amino acids. Trimming pared 0 bases from V and 5 bases from J, leaving 17 bases between. The CDR3 bases are TGTGCCAGCAGCTTGGCCAAACAGGTGATTAATACTGAAGCTTTCTTT. It codes for CASSLAKQVINTEAFF. Variable domain in full (rest from reference TRBV5-4 and TRBJ1-1): ETGVTQSPTHLIKTRGQQVTLRCSSQSGHNTVSWYQQALGQGPQFIFQYYREEENGRGNFPPRFSGLQFPNYSSELNVNALELDDSALYLCASSLAKQVINTEAFFGQGTRLTVV.

This chain connects TRBV13 to TRBJ2-1, with TRBD1 matching over 9 bases. The CDR3 has 15 residues. The junction had 8 bases not matched to a gene; V was cut back by 5 bases and J by 6 bases. From germline, CDR1 is PRHDT and CDR2 FYEKMQ (reference sequence). CDR3 DNA sequence: TGTGCCAGCAGCACCCGGACAGGGGTTAGCAATGAGCAGTTCTTC. Protein sequence: CASSTRTGVSNEQFF.

About this clone itself: The junction shows a germline mismatch at one end, possibly a read error. CDR3 sequence (DNA): TGTGCTAGCAGCGCATCCGGGACAGACTTAAACACCGGGGAGCTGTTTTTT. It codes for CASSASGTDLNTGELFF. The chain employs TRBV7-7 and TRBJ2-2; 7 bases match TRBD1. Germline lookup yields CDR1 SSHAT and CDR2 FNYEAQ (reference sequence). The CDR3 is made up of 17 amino acids.

V and J are TRBV23-1 and TRBJ1-5, with D perhaps matching TRBD1 (5 bases). TRBV23-1 is classed as an ORF, of uncertain function. Deletions cut 0 bases from V and 6 bases from J, with 9 bases between. This CDR3 is 14 amino acids long. CDR3 in DNA: TGCGCCAGCAGTCAATCGATCAGGGTTCAGCCCCAGCATTTT. Protein sequence: CASSQSIRVQPQHF.

This rearrangement joins TRBV27 to TRBJ2-2; 8 bases are a match to TRBD1. The J segment lost 3 bases and the V segment lost 6 bases, leaving 3 bases of the junction unmatched. Germline CDR1 MNHEY, CDR2 SMNVEV (reference sequence). CDR3 length: 14 residues. The CDR3 nucleotides read TGTGCCAGCAGGTTGGGACAGGACACCGGGGAGCTGTTTTTT. Amino acid sequence: CASRLGQDTGELFF.

This clone was detected only once. This chain uses TRBV28 with TRBJ2-1; 9 bases match TRBD1. The V gene's germline CDR1 is MDHEN and CDR2 SYDVKM. The CDR3 runs to 16 residues. The ends lost 4 bases at V and 7 bases at J; junction bases unmatched: 11. The CDR3, as DNA: TGTGCCAGCAGTTCTACAGGGGGCAGGGGTCCGAATGAGCAGTTCTTC. This gives the protein CASSSTGGRGPNEQFF.

This clone was counted a single time. One end of the junction varies from germline; a read error may be responsible. As DNA, the CDR3 is TGCGCCAGCAGCCAAGAAACACGTGGACAGGGGGCGGCCTCGGGAACGTTC. Protein: CASSQETRGQGAASGTF. This chain links TRBV4-1 with TRBJ1-2, with TRBD1 matching over 11 bases. Germline V CDR1 and CDR2: MGHRA, YSYEKL. CDR3 length: 17 amino acids.

This clone has only one observation. The gene calls are TRBV27 and TRBJ1-2, with 10 bases fitting TRBD1. The CDR3 consists of 16 residues. Looked up from germline, CDR1 is MNHEY and CDR2 is SMNVEV (reference sequence). Trimming removed 6 bases from V and 4 bases from J; junction bases left unmatched: 11. The CDR3 spells CASSPRGTGASYGYTF. CDR3 DNA sequence: TGTGCCAGCAGCCCCCGGGGGACAGGGGCTAGCTATGGCTACACCTTC.

This clone was recorded a few times. V gene TRBV3-1 (or the pseudogene TRBV3-2) combines with J gene TRBJ1-2, with 7 bases matching TRBD1. Germline V gene sequence: CDR1 LGHDT, CDR2 YNNKEL (reference sequence). The CDR3 loop spans 19 amino acids. V trimming: 0 bases; J trimming: 2 bases; junction bases outside the gene matches: 15. CDR3 sequence: CASSQDPHDPGQINYGYTF. Written as DNA, the CDR3 is TGTGCCAGCAGCCAAGATCCCCACGATCCGGGACAGATCAACTATGGCTACACCTTC.

The chain links TRBV2 to TRBJ1-2; D is unresolved. There are 13 residues in the CDR3. CDR1 and CDR2 (germline): SNHLY, FYNNEI. Trimming pared 6 bases from V and 1 base from J, leaving 9 bases between. The CDR3 nucleotides read TGTGCCAGCAGCGCAGAATTTAACTATGGCTACACCTTC. Protein product: CASSAEFNYGYTF. Full variable domain (rest looked up from reference TRBV2 and TRBJ1-2): EPEVTQTPSHQVTQMGQEVILRCVPISNHLYFYWYRQILGQKVEFLVSFYNNEISEKSEIFDDQFSVERPDGSNFTLKIRSTKLEDSAMYFCASSAEFNYGYTFGSGTRLTVV.

This chain uses TRBV5-4 with TRBJ2-7; 9 bases map to TRBD1. V was pared by 1 base and J by 9 bases, with 8 bases of the junction left unmatched. CDR3 size: 14 residues. Germline V gene lookup returns CDR1 SGHNT and CDR2 YYREEE (reference sequence). The CDR3 DNA reads TGTGCCAGCAGCTTGCTGGGACAGGGAACCGGGCAGTACTTC. Translated, it gives CASSLLGQGTGQYF.

This clone was detected a few times. The V gene is TRBV11-2, the J gene TRBJ2-7; maybe TRBD1 (5 bases). V lost 3 bases and J lost 5, with 11 bases in between. Germline CDR1 and CDR2: SGHAT and FQNNGV. The CDR3 runs 13 residues. CDR3 region: CASSFAGSDEQYF. The CDR3 bases are TGTGCCAGCAGCTTCGCAGGGTCTGACGAGCAGTACTTC.

The V and J genes are TRBV12-5 and TRBJ1-2; D is possibly TRBD1 (5 bases). V shed 6 bases and J shed 4 bases, with 15 bases lying between them. The CDR3 is 14 amino acids. Germline V gene lookup returns CDR1 LGHNT and CDR2 FRNRAP. The CDR3 is CASGRRLGLYGYTF. The CDR3 region has the DNA TGTGCTAGTGGCCGCAGGCTGGGGCTCTATGGCTACACCTTC.

V usage is TRBV11-2 and J usage is TRBJ2-7, with D maybe TRBD1 (5 bases). CDR1 and CDR2 from the germline V gene are SGHAT and FQNNGV. There are 15 residues in the CDR3. Trimming stripped 0 bases from V and 1 base from J, with 10 bases between. The CDR3 region has the DNA TGTGCCAGCAGCTTAGACCTAGGGGTTTCCTACGAGCAGTACTTC. Residues: CASSLDLGVSYEQYF. Variable domain in full (rest from reference TRBV11-2 and TRBJ2-7): EAGVAQSPRYKIIEKRQSVAFWCNPISGHATLYWYQQILGQGPKLLIQFQNNGVVDDSQLPKDRFSAERLKGVDSTLKIQPAKLEDSAVYLCASSLDLGVSYEQYFGPGTRLTVT.

This chain uses TRBV7-2 with TRBJ2-2; the D gene is possibly TRBD1 (6 bases). There are 16 residues in the CDR3. The germline V and J ends were trimmed by 5 bases and 1 base, with 14 bases remaining between them. CDR1 and CDR2 from the germline V gene are SGHTA and FQGNSA. Here the CDR3 reads CASSHRDTRNTGELFF. The CDR3 DNA sequence: TGTGCCAGCAGCCATCGGGACACGAGGAACACCGGGGAGCTGTTTTTT. The full variable domain, completed using reference TRBV7-2 and TRBJ2-2, is GAGVSQSPSNKVTEKGKDVELRCDPISGHTALYWYRQSLGQGLEFLIYFQGNSAPDKSGLPSDRFSAERTGGSVSTLTIQRTQQEDSAVYLCASSHRDTRNTGELFFGEGSRLTVL.

The chain combines TRBV6-4 with TRBJ1-5; 7 bases agree with TRBD1. J was trimmed by 3 bases and V by 5 bases; bases with no gene match: 4. The CDR3 has 14 residues. Germline lookup yields CDR1 MRHNA and CDR2 SNTAGT. In DNA form, the CDR3 reads TGTGCCAGCAGTCGACAGGGAGCCAATCAGCCCCAGCATTTT. It codes for CASSRQGANQPQHF.

The chain couples TRBV19 to TRBJ1-2, with 9 nucleotides matching TRBD1. V shed 5 bases, J shed 7 bases, and the junction held 5 bases outside the gene matches. Germline CDR1 and CDR2: LNHDA and SQIVND (reference sequence). The CDR3 runs to 13 residues. In DNA, the CDR3 is TGTGCCAGTAGTTTCCGGGACAGGGCTGGCTACACCTTC. Encoded protein: CASSFRDRAGYTF. Full variable domain (remainder filled in from reference TRBV19 and TRBJ1-2): DGGITQSPKYLFRKEGQNVTLSCEQNLNHDAMYWYRQDPGQGLRLIYYSQIVNDFQKGDIAEGYSVSREKKESFPLTVTSAQKNPTAFYLCASSFRDRAGYTFGSGTRLTVV.

The rearrangement uses TRBV10-3 and TRBJ2-1; D perhaps matches TRBD2 (7 bases). The germline gives CDR1 ENHRY, CDR2 SYGVKD. The CDR3 contains 13 residues. The germline V and J ends were trimmed by 4 bases and 5 bases, with 9 bases remaining between them. CDR3 loop: CAISGGGDNEQFF. The DNA for the CDR3 is TGTGCCATCAGTGGGGGGGGCGACAATGAGCAGTTCTTC.

This sequence joins TRBV24-1 and TRBJ1-1, with 8 bases identical to TRBD1. The V and J ends lost 7 bases and 6 bases, in that order; junction bases with no gene match: 6. The CDR3 is made up of 13 amino acids. Per the germline V gene, CDR1 is KGHDR and CDR2 is SFDVKD. The CDR3 loop is CATSDRGAAEAFF. Written as DNA, the CDR3 is TGTGCCACCAGCGACAGGGGAGCGGCTGAAGCTTTCTTT.

This chain uses TRBV2 with TRBJ1-4; no clear D gene. Deletions cut 6 bases from V and 8 bases from J, with 22 bases between. This CDR3 contains 16 residues. In germline, CDR1 is SNHLY, CDR2 FYNNEI. CDR3 DNA: TGTGCCAGCAGGAAGAACGAGGGCTTTGTGGCGGAAAAACTGTTTTTT. Amino acid sequence: CASRKNEGFVAEKLFF.

This clone came up a few times. The chain couples TRBV7-2 to TRBJ1-2; D gene ambiguous. This CDR3 spans 15 amino acids. Trimming pared 4 bases from V and 2 bases from J, leaving 14 bases between. Germline V CDR1 and CDR2: SGHTA, FQGNSA. The CDR3 sequence is CASSSIYGGNYGYTF. The DNA for the CDR3 is TGTGCCAGCAGCTCTATATACGGCGGGAACTATGGCTACACCTTC.

The chain couples TRBV29-1 to TRBJ1-1; 9 bases are a match to TRBD1. The germline V gene has CDR1 SQVTM and CDR2 ANQGSEA. V lost 6 bases, J lost 4 bases, and 3 bases stayed unmatched. CDR3 length: 12 amino acids. CDR3 sequence (DNA): TGCAGCGTCCGGACAGGGGCCACTGAAGCTTTCTTT. As protein: CSVRTGATEAFF.